The rows below give T cell receptor beta chains drawn from one sample of a study of T cell changes during pregnancy in multiple sclerosis. This table comes from immunoSEQ multiplex PCR, and its TCRdb copy is limited to in-frame clones, with some not included. The sample contains 55,000 to 75,000 clones, 93% of which appear only once. The sample was CD8+ T cells from peripheral blood mononuclear cells, taken in the second trimester of pregnancy. The receptor set was obtained from a female donor with multiple sclerosis, enrolled in a pregnancy study. Each CDR3 is given with its conserved first and last residue. D genes are given only for firm matches. Clone size is shown for a subset of rows, as once, few, many or a class of expanded clone.

d_gene: .; abundance: .; v_gene: TRBV5-1; j_gene: TRBJ1-2; CDR3nt: TGCGCCAGCAGCTTGCTAGGGGAAGGCGGCTACACCTTC; CDR3aa: CASSLLGEGGYTF
d_gene: .; abundance: .; v_gene: TRBV19; j_gene: TRBJ1-5; CDR3nt: TGTGCCAGCCAGGCAGGTCTCCCGGCGCCCCAGCATTTT; CDR3aa: CASQAGLPAPQHF
d_gene: TRBD1; abundance: .; v_gene: TRBV11-2; j_gene: TRBJ1-2; CDR3nt: TGTGCCAGCAGCACGGACAGGGGAGTCTTGTTCTATGGCTACACCTTC; CDR3aa: CASSTDRGVLFYGYTF
d_gene: .; abundance: .; v_gene: TRBV19; j_gene: TRBJ2-3; CDR3nt: TGTGCCAGTAGTATCCCGACAGAGAGTAGGGATACGCAGTATTTT; CDR3aa: CASSIPTESRDTQYF
d_gene: .; abundance: .; v_gene: TRBV27; j_gene: TRBJ1-1; CDR3nt: TGTGCCAGCAGTTCTCACAGGGAACTGAACACTGAAGCTTTCTTT; CDR3aa: CASSSHRELNTEAFF
d_gene: .; abundance: .; v_gene: TRBV6-5; j_gene: TRBJ1-2; CDR3nt: TGTGCCAGCAGTACTACTCGACAGAACTATGGCTACACCTTC; CDR3aa: CASSTTRQNYGYTF
d_gene: .; abundance: .; v_gene: TRBV29-1; j_gene: TRBJ2-2; CDR3nt: TGCAGCGTCCGTACCGGGGAGCTGTTTTTT; CDR3aa: CSVRTGELFF
d_gene: .; abundance: .; v_gene: TRBV6-5; j_gene: TRBJ2-3; CDR3nt: TGTGCCAGCAGCAACCAGCCAGGGTCAGATACGCAGTATTTT; CDR3aa: CASSNQPGSDTQYF
d_gene: .; abundance: .; v_gene: TRBV5-1; j_gene: TRBJ2-5; CDR3nt: TGCGCCAGCAGCTTGCAACTATCTGAAGGGGCGCAGACCCAGTACTTC; CDR3aa: CASSLQLSEGAQTQYF
d_gene: TRBD1; abundance: few; v_gene: TRBV2; j_gene: TRBJ1-5; CDR3nt: TGTGCCAGCAAGGGGGACAGGGGACTTAGCAATCAGCCCCAGCATTTT; CDR3aa: CASKGDRGLSNQPQHF
d_gene: .; abundance: .; v_gene: TRBV7-9; j_gene: TRBJ2-7; CDR3nt: TGTGCCAGCAGCGGGGCGTCACAGTCTCATCACTACGAGCAGTACTTC; CDR3aa: CASSGASQSHHYEQYF
d_gene: .; abundance: .; v_gene: TRBV27; j_gene: TRBJ2-7; CDR3nt: TGTGCCAGCAGTTTTCTAGCCGCGGGTGGCGAGCAGTACTTC; CDR3aa: CASSFLAAGGEQYF
d_gene: .; abundance: .; v_gene: TRBV19; j_gene: TRBJ1-5; CDR3nt: TGTGCCAGTAGTATACGAGGTAGCAGCAATCAGCCCCAGCATTTT; CDR3aa: CASSIRGSSNQPQHF
d_gene: TRBD1; abundance: .; v_gene: TRBV10-3; j_gene: TRBJ2-1; CDR3nt: TGTGCCATCAGTGAGTCGGGGACAGGGGGCTTCGATGAGCAGTTCTTC; CDR3aa: CAISESGTGGFDEQFF
d_gene: .; abundance: .; v_gene: TRBV6-1; j_gene: TRBJ1-2; CDR3nt: TGTGCCAGCAGTGTGCGACAGCTCGCATCTGGCTACACCTTC; CDR3aa: CASSVRQLASGYTF
d_gene: TRBD2; abundance: .; v_gene: TRBV5-1; j_gene: TRBJ2-7; CDR3nt: TGCGCCAGCAGCTTGGACCTAGCGGGAGCGGTCGAGCAGTACTTC; CDR3aa: CASSLDLAGAVEQYF
d_gene: TRBD1; abundance: .; v_gene: TRBV19; j_gene: TRBJ1-2; CDR3nt: TGTGCCAGTAGTAAACCGGACAGGCCGCGGGGTGGCTACACCTTC; CDR3aa: CASSKPDRPRGGYTF
d_gene: TRBD1; abundance: .; v_gene: TRBV10-2; j_gene: TRBJ1-1; CDR3nt: TGCGCCAGCAGTGAGTGGGGGGACAGAGGTGAAGCTTTCTTT; CDR3aa: CASSEWGDRGEAFF